Included here is one TCR beta chain sequence, with context. Sequencing used immunoSEQ multiplex PCR; TCRdb keeps in-frame clones, though not all of them. The data contain approximately 58,000 clones, around 87% of them seen just once; the ten biggest clones take up roughly an eighth. V was clipped by 1 base and J by 4 bases, with 10 bases between them. Germline CDR1 is PRHDT and CDR2 is FYEKMQ (reference sequence). The CDR3 is 14 residues long. The data derive from a study of control samples from healthy donors and cancer patients. The TCR was taken from an older woman with lung cancer. The chain links TRBV13 to TRBJ1-1; D gene unclear. The source material was PBMCs. CDR3 loop: CASSLVVGATEAFF. In nucleotides, the CDR3 is TGTGCCAGCAGCTTAGTTGTGGGAGCCACTGAAGCTTTCTTT.